Listed here are 9 T cell receptor beta chains from one sample, sequenced in a study of blood T cells in healthy people across ages. A sample-barcoded 5' primer and a J-beta primer mix were used in a second PCR of roughly 7 to 11 cycles. TCRdb recomputed calls from the 5' RACE reads with MiXCR, one row per CDR3 protein. Among 650,000 to 1,000,000 distinct CDR3 sequences listed, 35% to 40% were seen once. Material: blood. The receptors come from a man aged 18 to 29 in good health.

This clonotype was observed a few times. This chain joins TRBV6-6 and TRBJ1-2, with 7 bases lining up with TRBD1. Germline CDR1 is MNHNY and CDR2 is SVGAGI (reference sequence). This CDR3 is 15 amino acids long. The ends lost 4 bases at V and 4 bases at J; junction bases unmatched: 9. In DNA form, the CDR3 reads TGTGCCAGCAGTTCCGAGAAGACAGGGAGCTATGGCTACACCTTC. This sequence encodes CASSSEKTGSYGYTF.

This clonotype was found a few times. The J gene is TRBJ2-5, the V gene TRBV29-1; 8 positions agree with TRBD2. This CDR3 is built from 13 residues. After removal of 3 bases from V and 1 base from J, the junction contained 1 base not matched to a gene. Germline V gene data show CDR1 as SQVTM and CDR2 as ANQGSEA. The CDR3 DNA sequence: TGCAGCGTTGAGCGGGGGGCCCAAGAGACCCAGTACTTC. Amino acid sequence: CSVERGAQETQYF.

This chain links TRBV29-1 with TRBJ2-2; D unclear. The germline V and J ends were trimmed by 4 bases and 6 bases, with 21 bases remaining between them. Germline CDR1 is SQVTM and CDR2 is ANQGSEA. This CDR3 is built from 16 residues. CDR3 loop: CSVGRVGGRYAGELFF. CDR3 in DNA: TGCAGCGTTGGGAGAGTAGGTGGGCGGTACGCCGGGGAGCTGTTTTTT.

This clonotype was recorded at least ten times. This rearrangement joins TRBV3-1 to TRBJ1-2; D is uncertain. V shed 1 base and J shed 7 bases, with 4 bases lying between them. This CDR3 contains 11 residues. The germline gives CDR1 LGHDT, CDR2 YNNKEL (reference sequence). The CDR3 DNA reads as TGTGCCAGCAGCCAAGGCGTTGGCTACACCTTC. This encodes CASSQGVGYTF.

The V gene is TRBV5-1, the J gene TRBJ2-7; TRBD1 matches 9 bases. This CDR3 contains 15 residues. V lost 1 base to trimming and J lost 1 base; unmatched junction nucleotides: 3. Germline V lookup: CDR1 SGHRS, CDR2 YFSETQ. In DNA form, the CDR3 reads TGCGCCAGCAGCTTGACAGGGGGCACGTCCTACGAGCAGTACTTC. Translation: CASSLTGGTSYEQYF. The full variable domain, its missing parts supplied by reference TRBV5-1 and TRBJ2-7, is KAGVTQTPRYLIKTRGQQVTLSCSPISGHRSVSWYQQTPGQGLQFLFEYFSETQRNKGNFPGRFSGRQFSNSRSEMNVSTLELGDSALYLCASSLTGGTSYEQYFGPGTRLTVT.

This clonotype was seen a few times. CDR3 sequence (DNA): TGTGCCAGCAGCTCTGTGCGGGGGGACCAAGAGACCCAGTACTTC. This codes for CASSSVRGDQETQYF. The chain links TRBV7-9 to TRBJ2-5, with 8 bases aligning to TRBD2. V lost 4 bases, J lost 0 bases, and 4 bases stayed unmatched. The CDR3 is made up of 15 amino acids. Germline-derived CDR1 and CDR2 are SEHNR and FQNEAQ (reference sequence).

This clonotype has only a few counts. J is TRBJ2-2 and V is TRBV7-8, with TRBD1 as a possible D gene (7 bases). The germline CDR1 and CDR2 sequences are SGHVS and FQNEAQ. Trimming removed 5 bases from V and 3 bases from J, with 13 bases in between. The CDR3 length is 15 residues. The DNA of the CDR3 is TGTGCCAGCAGCCCCTGGAGGGGGCACACCGGGGAGCTGTTTTTT. Residues: CASSPWRGHTGELFF. Supplemented by reference TRBV7-8 and TRBJ2-2, the full variable domain reads GAGVSQSPRYKVAKRGQDVALRCDPISGHVSLFWYQQALGQGPEFLTYFQNEAQLDKSGLPSDRFFAERPEGSVSTLKIQRTQQEDSAVYLCASSPWRGHTGELFFGEGSRLTVL.

As for this clonotype: The conserved closing phenylalanine or tryptophan is absent in this CDR3, likely reflecting a read error. The chain has TRBV20-1 and TRBJ1-5, with D possibly being TRBD1 (5 bases). This CDR3 has 15 amino acids. Between the trimmed V and J ends, which lost 5 bases and 2 bases, there was a span of 16 bases. Germline V gene data show CDR1 as DFQATT and CDR2 as SNEGSKA (reference sequence). The CDR3 loop reads CSAPVRGRGNQPQHS. For the CDR3, the DNA is TGCAGTGCTCCAGTCCGTGGCAGGGGCAATCAGCCCCAGCATTCT.

This clonotype was counted ten times or more. CDR3 region: CASSQVLAGGSYNEQFF. The CDR3 DNA reads TGCGCCAGCAGCCAAGTGTTAGCGGGGGGTTCCTACAATGAGCAGTTCTTC. The chain carries TRBV4-3 and TRBJ2-1; TRBD2 matches 10 bases. With V trimmed by 1 base and J by 1 base, 4 bases remained unmatched. Germline loops: CDR1 LGHNA, CDR2 YSLEER. This CDR3 comprises 17 residues.